Listed below are T cell receptor beta chains from one sample, sequenced in a study of cytomegalovirus exposure and HLA in healthy donors. Assay: immunoSEQ multiplex PCR; the TCRdb copy retains only in-frame clones and omits some. The data show fewer than 200,000 clones, just under 90% seen once. Sequencing was performed on PBMCs. All receptors derive from a man aged 18 to 29 in good health and CMV-seropositive. CDR3s include the opening cysteine and the closing phenylalanine or tryptophan. A D gene is named only where the DNA matches it firmly. Clone size, where shown, is once, few, many, or a class for clones that have expanded.

d_call,v_call,cdr3_length,clone_size,j_call,cdr3_aa,cdr3_nt
NA,TRBV7-6,14,NA,TRBJ2-3,CASSLGQFTDTQYF,TGTGCCAGCAGCTTAGGACAGTTCACAGATACGCAGTATTTT
TRBD1,TRBV28,19,NA,TRBJ2-2,CASSLLIGLDREDTGELFF,TGTGCCAGCAGTTTATTAATCGGCCTGGACAGGGAGGACACCGGGGAGCTGTTTTTT
TRBD2,TRBV6-6,15,NA,TRBJ2-7,CASRVLAGGLGEQYF,TGTGCCAGCAGGGTTTTAGCGGGAGGGCTGGGGGAGCAGTACTTC
NA,TRBV10-3,16,NA,TRBJ1-5,CAISETGLSANQPQHF,TGTGCCATCAGTGAGACGGGACTGAGCGCCAATCAGCCCCAGCATTTT
NA,TRBV15,13,NA,TRBJ1-1,CATSRAEYTEAFF,TGTGCCACCAGCAGAGCAGAATACACTGAAGCTTTCTTT
TRBD2,TRBV7-3,15,NA,TRBJ2-7,CASSPTGTSGRALDF,TGTGCCAGCAGCCCCACCGGGACTAGCGGGAGGGCCCTAGACTTC
NA,TRBV11-3,18,once,TRBJ2-3,CASSRRSGATYRTDTQYF,TGTGCCAGCAGCCGACGGAGTGGGGCGACGTACCGCACAGATACGCAGTATTTT
TRBD1,TRBV27,14,NA,TRBJ1-1,CASSLSGGQFEAFF,TGTGCCAGCAGTTTATCGGGGGGACAGTTTGAAGCTTTCTTT
TRBD2,TRBV28,16,NA,TRBJ2-7,CASSSPSSGTSYEQYF,TGTGCCAGCAGTTCCCCATCTAGCGGAACCTCCTACGAGCAGTACTTC
TRBD1,TRBV5-4,15,NA,TRBJ1-2,CASSLVGRGNYGYTF,TGTGCCAGCAGCTTGGTGGGCAGGGGGAACTATGGCTACACCTTC
NA,TRBV7-8,15,NA,TRBJ2-5,CASSLWPGRQETQYF,TGTGCCAGCAGCTTATGGCCAGGGCGCCAAGAGACCCAGTACTTC
NA,TRBV4-1,14,NA,TRBJ2-1,CASSQDRDNNEQFF,TGCGCCAGCAGCCAAGACCGGGATAATAATGAGCAGTTCTTC
TRBD2,TRBV6-6,15,NA,TRBJ2-3,CASRKGLAVTDTQYF,TGTGCCAGCAGAAAAGGGCTAGCGGTCACAGATACGCAGTATTTT
NA,TRBV6-1,15,few,TRBJ1-5,CASSEYTEFGQPQHF,TGTGCCAGCAGTGAATATACGGAGTTTGGACAGCCCCAGCATTTT